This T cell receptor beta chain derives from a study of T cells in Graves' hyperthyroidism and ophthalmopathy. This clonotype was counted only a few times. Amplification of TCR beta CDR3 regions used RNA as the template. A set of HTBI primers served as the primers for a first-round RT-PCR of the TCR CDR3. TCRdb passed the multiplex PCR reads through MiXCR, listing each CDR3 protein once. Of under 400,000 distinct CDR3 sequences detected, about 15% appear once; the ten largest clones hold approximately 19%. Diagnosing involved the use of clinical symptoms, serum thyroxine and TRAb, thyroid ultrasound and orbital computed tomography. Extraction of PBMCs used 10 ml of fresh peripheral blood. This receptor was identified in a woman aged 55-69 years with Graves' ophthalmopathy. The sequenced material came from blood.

In DNA form, the CDR3 reads TGTGCCAGCAGCTTGGTGGAGTCAGATACGCAGTATTTT. Translation gives CASSLVESDTQYF. The chain joins TRBV5-6 to TRBJ2-3; no clear D gene. Between the trimmed V and J ends, which lost 0 bases and 4 bases, there was a span of 6 bases. The length of the CDR3 is 13 residues. The germline CDR1 and CDR2 sequences are SGHDT and YYEEEE.